This T cell receptor beta chain derives from a study of CD8 T cells in ankylosing spondylitis. A few counts support this clonotype. Antigen unknown. Each TCR beta library was made by quantitative 5'-RACE that incorporated molecular barcodes. TCRdb redid the calling of the 5' RACE reads with MiXCR, one entry per CDR3 protein. The sample shows 800,000 to 900,000 distinct CDR3 sequences, approximately 12% of them seen only once. Germline trimming cut 6 bases from V and 5 bases from J; bases unmatched to any gene: 11. This CDR3 is built from 14 residues. CDR1 and CDR2 (germline): DFQATT, SNEGSKA (reference sequence). The study's findings and limits: Past studies reported some motif variants in reactive arthritis synovial fluid and blood. What seemed typical of ankylosing spondylitis blood was a TCR beta motif built from roughly 8 highly homologous variants. Clones tied to disease were said to be significantly enriched in matched ankylosing spondylitis synovial fluid.

This sequence was found in a male donor with ankylosing spondylitis. The gene calls are TRBV20-1 and TRBJ2-5, with 8 nucleotides matching TRBD2. Sequencing was done on a sample of blood, either unsorted or a sorted T cell fraction (not recorded which). CDR3 sequence (DNA): TGCAGTGCGGCTAGCGGGTCGATAGGGGAGACCCAGTACTTC. Translating it yields CSAASGSIGETQYF.